Following are 31 T cell receptor beta chains from one sample sequenced in a study of T cells in Graves' hyperthyroidism and ophthalmopathy. The CDR3 regions of TCR beta were amplified from RNA transcripts. In the first-round RT-PCR of the TCR CDR3, the HTBI primer set was used. TCRdb re-called the multiplex PCR reads through MiXCR, storing one row per CDR3 protein. The sample has 600,000 to 850,000 distinct CDR3 sequences, roughly 20% seen once. Sequencing was carried out using blood. Every receptor here comes from a woman aged 50 to 65 with Graves' hyperthyroidism that later progressed to Graves' ophthalmopathy.

The table lists this clonotype with a few counts. This sequence joins TRBV20-1 and TRBJ1-2; weak D call: TRBD1 (5 bases). In germline, CDR1 is DFQATT, CDR2 SNEGSKA (reference sequence). This CDR3 has 13 residues. V was clipped by 3 bases and J by 3 bases, with 11 bases between them. CDR3 DNA sequence: TGCAGTGCTAGTGCGGCCAGGGACTATGGCTACACCTTC. Translating it yields CSASAARDYGYTF.

This clonotype was observed at least ten times. This rearrangement joins TRBV18 to TRBJ2-7; D gene uncertain. Looked up from germline, CDR1 is KGHSH and CDR2 is LQKENI. This CDR3 region has 14 residues. V lost 6 bases and J 5 bases, leaving 17 bases between the germline ends. DNA for the CDR3: TGTGCCAGCTCCCGTTCGGGCAGTAGCAACGAGCAGTACTTC. It translates to CASSRSGSSNEQYF. Full variable domain (remainder filled in from reference TRBV18 and TRBJ2-7): NAGVMQNPRHLVRRRGQEARLRCSPMKGHSHVYWYRQLPEEGLKFMVYLQKENIIDESGMPKERFSAEFPKEGPSILRIQQVVRGDSAAYFCASSRSGSSNEQYFGPGTRLTVT.

The gene calls are TRBV30 and TRBJ2-3, with 9 bases lining up with TRBD1. V gave up 1 base and J gave up 2 bases; unmatched junction bases: 7. The CDR3 is made up of 16 amino acids. Germline V gene sequence: CDR1 GTSNPN, CDR2 SVGIG (reference sequence). The CDR3 DNA is TGTGCCTGGAGTGCGGACAGGGGAAGTTTCACAGATACGCAGTATTTT. Translated, it gives CAWSADRGSFTDTQYF.

For the CDR3, the DNA is TGCAGCGCCCCGAGTCGGGGGCCGTGGGATGAGCAGTTCTTC. It codes for CSAPSRGPWDEQFF. J is TRBJ2-1 and V is TRBV29-1, with D perhaps given as TRBD1 or TRBD2 (6 bases each). The CDR3 is 14 residues long. Trimming took off 7 bases at V and 8 bases at J, with 21 bases between the two ends. Per the germline V gene, CDR1 is SQVTM and CDR2 is ANQGSEA.

The chain recombines TRBV11-2 with TRBJ1-4; TRBD1 matches at 7 bases. The ends lost 1 base at V and 4 bases at J; junction bases unmatched: 6. The length of the CDR3 is 16 residues. The germline CDR1 and CDR2 sequences are SGHAT and FQNNGV. CDR3 coding DNA: TGTGCCAGCAGCTTAGTAGGGGGCCCGGATAATGAAAAACTGTTTTTT. Translating gives CASSLVGGPDNEKLFF.

This clonotype occurred a few times. This CDR3 is CASSPTGTNQETQYF. The CDR3 nucleotides are TGTGCCAGCAGCCCCACGGGGACTAATCAAGAGACCCAGTACTTC. The chain recombines TRBV5-5 with TRBJ2-5; TRBD2 aligns across 7 bases. Germline lookup yields CDR1 SGHKS and CDR2 YYEKEE (reference sequence). The CDR3 extends over 15 amino acids. The ends lost 4 bases at V and 2 bases at J; junction bases unmatched: 8.

Only a few counts were recorded for this clonotype. The chain links TRBV6-5 to TRBJ1-4; TRBD1 is a possible D gene (5 bases). The V and J ends lost 2 bases and 10 bases respectively, with 11 bases between them. Germline V CDR1 and CDR2: MNHEY, SVGAGI. The length of the CDR3 is 13 residues. Here the CDR3 reads CASSYTQGGKLFF. The CDR3 DNA sequence: TGTGCCAGCAGTTACACCCAGGGCGGAAAACTGTTTTTT.

Ten or more counts support this clonotype. The chain joins TRBV11-2 to TRBJ1-1; 8 bases are shared with TRBD1. The germline CDR1 and CDR2 sequences are SGHAT and FQNNGV. Trimming cost V 5 bases and J 0 bases; bases outside gene matches: 8. The length of the CDR3 is 16 residues. The chain's CDR3 is CASSPWTGLMNTEAFF. CDR3 sequence (DNA): TGTGCCAGCAGCCCTTGGACAGGGCTAATGAACACTGAAGCTTTCTTT. The variable domain in full, with the rest retrieved from reference TRBV11-2 and TRBJ1-1, is EAGVAQSPRYKIIEKRQSVAFWCNPISGHATLYWYQQILGQGPKLLIQFQNNGVVDDSQLPKDRFSAERLKGVDSTLKIQPAKLEDSAVYLCASSPWTGLMNTEAFFGQGTRLTVV.

CDR3 in DNA: TGTGCCAGCAGCCCCGTTGGGACCGGCCAGCCCCAGCATTTT. Protein product: CASSPVGTGQPQHF. This chain connects TRBV6-1 to TRBJ1-5, with TRBD1 as a possible D gene (5 bases). CDR3 length: 14 residues. CDR1 MNHNS and CDR2 SASEGT come from the germline V gene. The ends were cut back, 6 bases at V and 7 bases at J, with 16 bases in the middle.

There are a few counts of this clonotype. The rearrangement joins TRBV7-2 to TRBJ2-2; a possible D gene is TRBD1 (6 bases). Between the trimmed V and J ends, which lost 7 bases and 6 bases, there was a span of 21 bases. There are 16 residues in the CDR3. Germline V gene data show CDR1 as SGHTA and CDR2 as FQGNSA. The CDR3 protein is CASTPNDRSAPGELFF. The CDR3 nucleotides read TGTGCCAGCACCCCAAATGACAGGTCGGCCCCCGGGGAGCTGTTTTTT.

Only one count was recorded for this clonotype. V gene TRBV18 combines with J gene TRBJ1-1; 8 bases fit TRBD1. Germline CDR1 and CDR2: KGHSH and LQKENI. This CDR3 is built from 14 residues. Trimming took 2 bases from V and 4 from J; bases not matched to a gene: 3. The CDR3 coding sequence is TGTGCCAGCTCACCATCACAGGGGGGCACTGAAGCTTTCTTT. Its protein product is CASSPSQGGTEAFF.

This clonotype was recorded many times. The chain uses TRBV5-1 and TRBJ1-1; the D is unclear. CDR3 length: 12 residues. Trimming left V 0 bases short and J 6 bases short, with 6 bases between. Per the germline V gene, CDR1 is SGHRS and CDR2 is YFSETQ. The CDR3 sequence: CASSLGTPEAFF. The CDR3 bases are TGCGCCAGCAGCTTGGGCACCCCTGAAGCTTTCTTT.

The chain links TRBV12-5 to TRBJ2-5, with 9 nucleotides matching TRBD2. Unmatched junction bases numbered 8, after V lost 2 bases and J lost 1 base. In germline, CDR1 is LGHNT, CDR2 FRNRAP. This CDR3 has 17 residues. CDR3 sequence (DNA): TGTGCTAGTGGTTTGATGGCGGGGGGGACCGGCCAAGAGACCCAGTACTTC. This sequence encodes CASGLMAGGTGQETQYF. The full variable domain, in which reference TRBV12-5 and TRBJ2-5 provide the parts outside the CDR3, is DARVTQTPRHKVTEMGQEVTMRCQPILGHNTVFWYRQTMMQGLELLAYFRNRAPLDDSGMPKDRFSAEMPDATLATLKIQPSEPRDSAVYFCASGLMAGGTGQETQYFGPGTRLLVL.

In its sample, this clonotype was seen many times. The V call is TRBV3-1, the J call TRBJ1-2; 7 bases line up with TRBD1. Germline V CDR1 and CDR2: LGHDT, YNNKEL (reference sequence). The CDR3 loop spans 15 amino acids. J gave up 7 bases and V 0 bases, and 8 bases lay outside the gene matches. CDR3 loop: CASSQEASKGAGYTF. The CDR3 bases are TGTGCCAGCAGCCAAGAAGCCTCTAAGGGGGCTGGCTACACCTTC. Supplemented by reference TRBV3-1 and TRBJ1-2, the full variable domain reads DTAVSQTPKYLVTQMGNDKSIKCEQNLGHDTMYWYKQDSKKFLKIMFSYNNKELIINETVPNRFSPKSPDKAHLNLHINSLELGDSAVYFCASSQEASKGAGYTFGSGTRLTVV.

This clonotype has a count of ten or more. The rearrangement joins TRBV18 to TRBJ1-2; 7 nucleotides agree with TRBD1. J lost 3 bases, V lost 5 bases, and 3 bases had no gene match. This CDR3 comprises 13 residues. The V gene's germline CDR1 is KGHSH and CDR2 LQKENI. CDR3 protein: CASSVGQDYGYTF. As DNA, the CDR3 is TGTGCCAGCTCAGTAGGACAGGACTATGGCTACACCTTC.

The chain recombines TRBV9 with TRBJ2-1; a possible D gene is TRBD2 (5 bases). V was cut by 3 bases and J by 6 bases, with 7 bases left in between. The CDR3 loop spans 12 amino acids. The V gene's germline CDR1 is SGDLS and CDR2 YYNGEE. CDR3 amino acids: CASSAGFNEQFF. The DNA for the CDR3 is TGTGCCAGCAGCGCGGGGTTCAATGAGCAGTTCTTC.

In its sample, this clonotype was seen a few times. The rearrangement links TRBV6-2 or TRBV6-3 to TRBJ2-7; 11 bases match TRBD2. V lost 6 bases, J lost 2 bases, and 15 bases stayed unmatched. This CDR3 has 18 residues. Germline V gene sequence: CDR1 MNHEY, CDR2 SVGEGT. In nucleotides, the CDR3 is TGTGCCAGCAGAAGTACAGGGACCACTAGCGGGGGTACCTACGAGCAGTACTTC. As protein: CASRSTGTTSGGTYEQYF.

There are a few counts of this clonotype. J is TRBJ2-5 and V is TRBV6-1; 7 bases agree with TRBD1. Per the germline V gene, CDR1 is MNHNS and CDR2 is SASEGT. The CDR3 is 13 amino acids. V lost 5 bases and J lost 6; bases outside the gene matches: 6. The CDR3 loop reads CASSTGARQTQYF. The CDR3 nucleotides read TGTGCCAGCAGTACAGGGGCCAGGCAGACCCAGTACTTC.

This clonotype occurred a few times. This chain joins TRBV7-8 and TRBJ2-7; D is possibly TRBD1 or TRBD2 (5 bases each). The V end lost 5 bases, the J end lost 0 bases, and 11 bases lay between the germline ends. The CDR3 is 14 residues long. Germline V gene data show CDR1 as SGHVS and CDR2 as FQNEAQ. This CDR3 is CASSHPGSSYEQYF. CDR3 nucleotides: TGTGCCAGCAGCCATCCAGGGAGCTCCTACGAGCAGTACTTC. Based on the CDR3 plus reference TRBV7-8 and TRBJ2-7, the full variable domain is GAGVSQSPRYKVAKRGQDVALRCDPISGHVSLFWYQQALGQGPEFLTYFQNEAQLDKSGLPSDRFFAERPEGSVSTLKIQRTQQEDSAVYLCASSHPGSSYEQYFGPGTRLTVT.

This chain connects TRBV4-1 to TRBJ1-3; D is perhaps TRBD1 (6 bases). The CDR3 is 17 amino acids. Trimming left V 2 bases short and J 1 base short, with 15 bases between. Looked up from germline, CDR1 is MGHRA and CDR2 is YSYEKL. This CDR3 is CASSQRDTEWSGNTIYF. CDR3 sequence (DNA): TGCGCCAGCAGCCAAAGGGACACAGAATGGTCTGGAAACACCATATATTTT.

This clonotype was recorded at least ten times. V gene TRBV2 combines with J gene TRBJ1-2, with D tentatively TRBD1 (5 bases). The CDR3 length is 14 residues. Germline V gene data show CDR1 as SNHLY and CDR2 as FYNNEI. V lost 3 bases and J 2 bases, leaving 10 bases between the germline ends. This CDR3 reads CASSEGRPNYGYTF. CDR3 DNA sequence: TGTGCCAGCAGTGAGGGGCGACCCAACTATGGCTACACCTTC.

This clonotype appeared many times. This chain joins TRBV2 and TRBJ2-1; 7 nucleotides agree with TRBD2. The germline V gene has CDR1 SNHLY and CDR2 FYNNEI. CDR3 size: 14 residues. Trimming took 6 bases from V and 0 from J; bases not matched to a gene: 2. Here the CDR3 reads CASRRTSSYNEQFF. The CDR3 DNA follows: TGTGCCAGCAGGAGGACTAGCTCCTACAATGAGCAGTTCTTC.

This chain connects TRBV5-1 to TRBJ2-2; D unclear. Trimming left V 2 bases short and J 3 bases short, with 8 bases between. The length of the CDR3 is 14 residues. Per the germline V gene, CDR1 is SGHRS and CDR2 is YFSETQ. Written as DNA, the CDR3 is TGCGCCAGCAGCTTTACGCCCTACACCGGGGAGCTGTTTTTT. This codes for CASSFTPYTGELFF.

The sample holds many counts of this clonotype. The V and J genes are TRBV5-1 and TRBJ1-6; 10 bases match TRBD1. V dropped 6 bases and J dropped 7; count of bases not matched to a gene: 4. This CDR3 spans 14 amino acids. CDR1 SGHRS and CDR2 YFSETQ come from the germline V gene. The CDR3 region has the DNA TGCGCCAGCACCAAGGACAGGGGGAATTCACCCCTCCACTTT. It codes for CASTKDRGNSPLHF.

This clonotype was seen at least ten times. This chain uses TRBV2 with TRBJ2-3; 8 bases are shared with TRBD1. Germline CDR1 is SNHLY and CDR2 is FYNNEI. The CDR3 covers 12 residues. The junction had 4 bases not matched to a gene; V was cut back by 8 bases and J by 6 bases. CDR3 protein: CASSDRGDTQYF. In DNA, the CDR3 is TGTGCCAGCTCCGACAGGGGTGATACGCAGTATTTT.

The J gene is TRBJ1-2, the V gene TRBV27; possibly TRBD1 for D (6 bases). This CDR3 has 16 residues. Per the germline V gene, CDR1 is MNHEY and CDR2 is SMNVEV (reference sequence). V was shortened by 5 bases and J by 4 bases, with 20 bases between the two germline ends. As DNA, the CDR3 is TGTGCCAGCAGTGATTTGCCTTGGGGGCTCGGCTATGGCTACACCTTC. This encodes CASSDLPWGLGYGYTF.

This clonotype was recorded a few times. V usage is TRBV20-1 and J usage is TRBJ2-5; tentatively, D is TRBD2 (6 bases). Germline V gene sequence: CDR1 DFQATT, CDR2 SNEGSKA (reference sequence). V was cut by 0 bases and J by 4 bases, with 15 bases left in between. The CDR3 loop spans 15 amino acids. The CDR3 region has the DNA TGCAGTGCTAGAGACCCACGCCTAGCGACAGAGACCCAGTACTTC. Protein product: CSARDPRLATETQYF.

This clonotype came up many times. The chain recombines TRBV3-1 with TRBJ1-1; 7 nucleotides line up with TRBD1. CDR1 is LGHDT and CDR2 is YNNKEL in the germline V gene (reference sequence). V was clipped by 4 bases and J by 3 bases; unmatched bases: 11. The CDR3 runs to 16 residues. Here the CDR3 DNA reads TGTGCCAGCAGCCCCCGAGTCAGGGGGTTGGACACTGAAGCTTTCTTT. Residues: CASSPRVRGLDTEAFF.

The CDR3 spells CASSLPVNYGYTF. The CDR3 region has the DNA TGTGCCAGCAGCTTACCGGTTAACTATGGCTACACCTTC. The chain links TRBV11-2 to TRBJ1-2, with D unresolved. The CDR3 loop spans 13 amino acids. The germline V gene has CDR1 SGHAT and CDR2 FQNNGV. V dropped 2 bases and J dropped 1 base, with 5 bases sitting between them.

Worth noting for this clonotype: This may be a read error, as it is one base from a much larger clone. The V and J genes are TRBV6-2 or TRBV6-3 and TRBJ2-1; 15 nucleotides match TRBD2. This CDR3 is 18 amino acids long. Germline V lookup: CDR1 MNHEY, CDR2 SVGEGT. V gave up 6 bases and J gave up 0 bases; unmatched junction bases: 6. The CDR3 DNA follows: TGTGCCAGCAGCCCGGGACTAGCGGGGGGCTACTCCTACAATGAGCAGTTCTTC. Translating gives CASSPGLAGGYSYNEQFF.

This clonotype was recorded many times. V gene TRBV5-1 combines with J gene TRBJ2-3; 8 bases align to TRBD1. The germline V gene has CDR1 SGHRS and CDR2 YFSETQ. J was trimmed by 5 bases and V by 2 bases; bases with no gene match: 10. The CDR3 covers 16 residues. The CDR3 nucleotides are TGCGCCAGCAGCTTTAGGGGAGGCGGGACAGGAGATACGCAGTATTTT. Translated: CASSFRGGGTGDTQYF.